This T cell receptor beta chain was found in a study of control samples from healthy donors and cancer patients. Trimming removed 10 bases at V and 0 bases at J, with 12 bases between. The CDR3 totals 13 residues. TCRdb's copy holds only in-frame clones and misses some; the assay was immunoSEQ multiplex PCR. The profile covers 130,000 to 150,000 clones, with 93% appearing a single time and more than 4.5% taken by the ten largest. The sequence was collected from a man between 18 and 35 years old in good health. This chain joins TRBV12-3 or TRBV12-4 and TRBJ1-2, with D unclear. Sequencing was done on a sample of blood. The CDR3 DNA follows: TGTGCCACCCGGCAGCTCGCTAACTATGGCTACACCTTC. Translating gives CATRQLANYGYTF.